The 17 T cell receptor beta chains given below trace back to one sample, sequenced in a study of OX40 agonist ivuxolimab in advanced cancers. The assay was immunoSEQ multiplex PCR, and TCRdb's table has in-frame clones only and misses some. The data show tens of thousands of clones, 75% to 85% seen once. The sample here was CD4+ or CD8+ T cells sorted from blood, taken in a trial of the OX40 agonist ivuxolimab. The source is an adult with an advanced solid tumor such as melanoma, head and neck, liver or kidney cancer.

The chain employs TRBV19 and TRBJ2-5; a possible D gene is TRBD1 (6 bases). The CDR3 spans 14 residues. The germline gives CDR1 LNHDA, CDR2 SQIVND (reference sequence). Trimming took off 3 bases at V and 4 bases at J, with 12 bases between the two ends. The CDR3 DNA reads as TGTGCCAGTAGTATGGCAGGGGCAGGAGAGACCCAGTACTTC. It specifies CASSMAGAGETQYF.

A note on this clone: The junction differs from germline at one of its ends, possibly a read error. The chain employs TRBV19 and TRBJ2-7, with no clear D. The CDR3 consists of 13 residues. The germline gives CDR1 LNHDA, CDR2 SQIVND (reference sequence). Here the CDR3 reads CASSMPYTYEQYF. In DNA form, the CDR3 reads TGTGCCAGCAGTATGCCGTATACCTACGAGCAGTACTTC.

The gene calls are TRBV29-1 and TRBJ2-1; D not resolved. Germline loops: CDR1 SQVTM, CDR2 ANQGSEA. The CDR3 runs 12 residues. V gave up 6 bases and J gave up 5 bases, with 11 bases separating them. DNA of the CDR3: TGCAGCGTAGCCAATTACAACAATGAGCAGTTCTTC. It is translated as CSVANYNNEQFF.

This clone was recorded only once. The chain joins TRBV6-1 to TRBJ2-7; 10 bases line up with TRBD1. V lost 6 bases, J lost 2 bases, and 4 bases stayed unmatched. This CDR3 is 14 amino acids long. Germline CDR1 and CDR2: MNHNS and SASEGT. The CDR3 region has the DNA TGTGCCAGCAGCCGCGGACAGGGGGCCTACGAGCAGTACTTC. Translation gives CASSRGQGAYEQYF.

The chain combines TRBV5-1 with TRBJ1-1; the D gene is possibly TRBD1 (6 bases). The CDR3 has 15 residues. With 4 bases removed from V and 4 bases from J, the gap between germline ends came to 17 bases. CDR1 SGHRS and CDR2 YFSETQ come from the germline V gene. The CDR3 here is CASSLSGGRVTEAFF. Here the CDR3 DNA reads TGCGCCAGCAGCCTGTCGGGGGGGCGGGTCACTGAAGCTTTCTTT.

Notes on this clone: This CDR3 is also generated by other DNA sequences in the sample. CDR3 amino acids: CASRETGDYGYTF. The CDR3 coding sequence is TGTGCCAGCAGGGAGACAGGGGACTATGGCTACACCTTC. The rearrangement links TRBV6-1 to TRBJ1-2; 8 bases are a match to TRBD1. V shed 6 bases and J 3 bases; nucleotides not matched to a gene: 3. This CDR3 is 13 amino acids long. Germline V gene data show CDR1 as MNHNS and CDR2 as SASEGT.

V is TRBV11-2 and J is TRBJ2-5; D call uncertain. The CDR3 is 14 residues long. V was pared by 7 bases and J by 0 bases, with 12 bases between. Germline lookup yields CDR1 SGHAT and CDR2 FQNNGV. In nucleotides, the CDR3 is TGTGCCAGCACAGGCCGGGTGGACCAAGAGACCCAGTACTTC. Translating it yields CASTGRVDQETQYF.

The chain uses TRBV5-4 and TRBJ1-2; perhaps TRBD1 as D (6 bases). The germline CDR1 and CDR2 sequences are SGHNT and YYREEE (reference sequence). V was trimmed by 5 bases and J by 3 bases, leaving 14 bases between them. The CDR3 is made up of 14 amino acids. The CDR3 sequence is CASRKQGPHYGYTF. CDR3 DNA: TGTGCCAGCAGGAAACAGGGTCCTCACTATGGCTACACCTTC.

V and J are TRBV7-2 and TRBJ1-1, with unresolved D. The germline V gene has CDR1 SGHTA and CDR2 FQGNSA. The CDR3 runs 15 residues. The ends were cut back, 4 bases at V and 6 bases at J, with 18 bases in the middle. CDR3 residues: CASSSSLHGRPEAFF. The CDR3 nucleotides read TGTGCCAGCAGCTCCAGCTTACACGGACGGCCTGAAGCTTTCTTT.

The gene calls are TRBV25-1 and TRBJ2-3, with a tentative D call TRBD1 (6 bases). The CDR3 runs 16 residues. The ends were cut back, 3 bases at V and 2 bases at J, with 15 bases in the middle. CDR1 MGHDK and CDR2 SYGVNS come from the germline V gene. This chain's CDR3 is CASSDSRRGPTDTQYF. The CDR3 coding sequence is TGTGCCAGCAGTGACTCACGCAGGGGACCCACAGATACGCAGTATTTT. The full variable domain, with the rest looked up from reference TRBV25-1 and TRBJ2-3, is EADIYQTPRYLVIGTGKKITLECSQTMGHDKMYWYQQDPGMELHLIHYSYGVNSTEKGDLSSESTVSRIRTEHFPLTLESARPSHTSQYLCASSDSRRGPTDTQYFGPGTRLTVL.

Only a few counts were recorded for this clone. V is TRBV5-6 and J is TRBJ2-7, with 9 bases lining up with TRBD1. There are 14 residues in the CDR3. V lost 2 bases and J lost 3; bases outside the gene matches: 3. Looked up from germline, CDR1 is SGHDT and CDR2 is YYEEEE. The CDR3 sequence is CASSFGTGNYEQYF. The DNA for the CDR3 is TGTGCCAGCAGCTTCGGGACAGGGAACTACGAGCAGTACTTC.

This chain links TRBV5-1 with TRBJ1-1; 7 nucleotides agree with TRBD1. V was pared by 7 bases and J by 1 base, with 13 bases of the junction left unmatched. The CDR3 extends over 16 amino acids. CDR1 and CDR2 (germline): SGHRS, YFSETQ. This CDR3 is CASGVYAGGRNTEAFF. CDR3 sequence (DNA): TGCGCCAGCGGGGTCTATGCAGGGGGAAGGAACACTGAAGCTTTCTTT. Looking up the rest from reference TRBV5-1 and TRBJ1-1 gives the full variable domain: KAGVTQTPRYLIKTRGQQVTLSCSPISGHRSVSWYQQTPGQGLQFLFEYFSETQRNKGNFPGRFSGRQFSNSRSEMNVSTLELGDSALYLCASGVYAGGRNTEAFFGQGTRLTVV.

The rearrangement joins TRBV7-2 to TRBJ1-6, with D possibly being TRBD1 (5 bases). Trimming took off 3 bases at V and 8 bases at J, with 17 bases between the two ends. The germline V gene has CDR1 SGHTA and CDR2 FQGNSA. This CDR3 region has 16 residues. CDR3 sequence (DNA): TGTGCCAGCAGCTTTGTCCGGGGGAGAACAGATTCACCCCTCCACTTT. Protein product: CASSFVRGRTDSPLHF.

V is TRBV7-2 and J is TRBJ2-1, with unresolved D. V was shortened by 3 bases and J by 3 bases, with 6 bases between the two germline ends. This CDR3 comprises 13 residues. Germline loops: CDR1 SGHTA, CDR2 FQGNSA. CDR3 in amino acids: CASSFARYNEQFF. The CDR3 nucleotides read TGTGCCAGCAGCTTTGCGCGCTACAATGAGCAGTTCTTC.

This chain uses TRBV6-1 with TRBJ1-5, with a tentative D call TRBD1 (6 bases). The V gene lost 3 bases and the J gene lost 4 bases, with 13 bases spanning the gap. Germline values: CDR1 MNHNS, CDR2 SASEGT. CDR3 length: 15 amino acids. The CDR3 sequence: CASSDSGGRNQPQHF. Written as DNA, the CDR3 is TGTGCCAGCAGTGACTCGGGGGGCCGAAATCAGCCCCAGCATTTT.

The J gene is TRBJ1-1, the V gene TRBV7-9, with D hard to call. The V end was cut by 5 bases, the J end by 5 bases, with 12 bases between. The CDR3 loop spans 13 amino acids. Germline loops: CDR1 SEHNR, CDR2 FQNEAQ (reference sequence). CDR3 region: CASSPQLGTEAFF. Here the CDR3 DNA reads TGTGCCAGCAGCCCTCAGTTAGGGACTGAAGCTTTCTTT.

V usage is TRBV5-5 and J usage is TRBJ1-2; D call uncertain. V lost 1 base, J lost 3 bases, and 4 bases lay in between. Germline CDR1 and CDR2: SGHKS and YYEKEE (reference sequence). There are 12 residues in the CDR3. DNA of the CDR3: TGTGCCAGCAGCTTGACAGACTATGGCTACACCTTC. Protein sequence: CASSLTDYGYTF.